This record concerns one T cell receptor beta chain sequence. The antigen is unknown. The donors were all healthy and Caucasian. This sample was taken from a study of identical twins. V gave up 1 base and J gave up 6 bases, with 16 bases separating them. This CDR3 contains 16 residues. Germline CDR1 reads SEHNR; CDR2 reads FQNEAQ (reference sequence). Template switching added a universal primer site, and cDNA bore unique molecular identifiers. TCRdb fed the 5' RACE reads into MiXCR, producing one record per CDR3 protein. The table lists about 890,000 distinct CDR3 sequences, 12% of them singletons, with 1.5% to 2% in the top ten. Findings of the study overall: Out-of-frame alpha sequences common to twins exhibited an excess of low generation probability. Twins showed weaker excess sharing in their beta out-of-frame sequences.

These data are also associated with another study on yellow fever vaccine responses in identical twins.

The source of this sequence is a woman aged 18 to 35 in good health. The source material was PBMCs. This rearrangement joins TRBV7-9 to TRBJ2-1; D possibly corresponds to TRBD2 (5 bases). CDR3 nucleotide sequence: TGTGCCAGCAGCTTAGAGTTCGTAGCGTCAGGCAATGAGCAGTTCTTC. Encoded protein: CASSLEFVASGNEQFF.